Below are 30 T cell receptor beta chains sequenced from a single sample in a study of blood T cell repertoires in COVID-19. This table comes from immunoSEQ multiplex PCR, and its TCRdb copy is limited to in-frame clones, with some not included. This table has over 200,000 clones, approximately 90% appearing once. Material: peripheral blood. These receptors were obtained from a man aged 30 to 39 with COVID-19, enrolled during active disease.

The chain joins TRBV6-2 or TRBV6-3 to TRBJ1-5; 8 nucleotides align to TRBD1. The CDR3 contains 17 residues. Germline CDR1 and CDR2: MNHEY and SVGEGT. The V and J ends lost 3 bases and 3 bases, in that order; junction bases with no gene match: 10. This CDR3 reads CASSYIPRTGHNQPQHF. The CDR3 nucleotides read TGTGCCAGCAGTTATATTCCAAGGACAGGGCACAATCAGCCCCAGCATTTT.

This sequence joins TRBV29-1 and TRBJ1-2; 7 bases map to TRBD1. Germline V gene sequence: CDR1 SQVTM, CDR2 ANQGSEA. The CDR3 sequence is 13 residues long. The V segment lost 8 bases and the J segment 2 bases; nucleotides outside the gene matches: 8. CDR3 region: CSSDSGQNYGYTF. In DNA form, the CDR3 reads TGCAGCTCCGATTCGGGACAGAACTATGGCTACACCTTC.

The chain uses TRBV9 and TRBJ1-3, with 9 bases fitting TRBD1. The CDR3 spans 16 residues. The V and J ends lost 4 bases and 4 bases, in that order; junction bases with no gene match: 9. The germline V gene has CDR1 SGDLS and CDR2 YYNGEE. The CDR3, as DNA: TGTGCCAGCAGCCCCGGGACAGGGAGGACCGGAAACACCATATATTTT. Protein product: CASSPGTGRTGNTIYF.

The rearrangement links TRBV30 to TRBJ1-5; 7 nucleotides match TRBD1. This CDR3 is 15 amino acids long. Germline-derived CDR1 and CDR2 are GTSNPN and SVGIG (reference sequence). V lost 1 base and J lost 5; bases outside the gene matches: 8. The CDR3 nucleotides are TGTGCCTGGAGTGGTATGACAGGGTTTTATCAGCCCCAGCATTTT. As protein: CAWSGMTGFYQPQHF.

The chain is built from TRBV30 and TRBJ1-2, with D possibly TRBD1 on 6 matching bases. The length of the CDR3 is 14 residues. Germline V gives CDR1 GTSNPN, CDR2 SVGIG (reference sequence). Trimming stripped 1 base from V and 1 base from J, with 10 bases between. The CDR3 coding sequence is TGTGCCTGGAGTGCGGACAGACATAACTATGGCTACACCTTC. Translation: CAWSADRHNYGYTF. Supplemented by reference TRBV30 and TRBJ1-2, the full variable domain reads SQTIHQWPATLVQPVGSPLSLECTVEGTSNPNLYWYRQAAGRGLQLLFYSVGIGQISSEVPQNLSASRPQDRQFILSSKKLLLSDSGFYLCAWSADRHNYGYTFGSGTRLTVV.

The chain joins TRBV7-9 to TRBJ1-2, with D possibly TRBD1 on 5 matching bases. CDR1 is SEHNR, CDR2 FQNEAQ, per germline (reference sequence). V was cut by 5 bases and J by 6 bases, with 22 bases left in between. The CDR3 contains 16 residues. This CDR3 is CASSTGLSGVLHGYTF. The CDR3 DNA is TGTGCCAGCAGCACGGGACTCTCCGGGGTATTGCATGGCTACACCTTC.

The chain carries TRBV19 and TRBJ1-5, with D perhaps matching TRBD1 (5 bases). CDR3 length: 19 amino acids. The V gene's germline CDR1 is LNHDA and CDR2 SQIVND (reference sequence). The V gene lost 2 bases and the J gene lost 2 bases, with 22 bases spanning the gap. CDR3 region: CASSINPGTTSMGNQPQHF. CDR3 bases: TGTGCCAGTAGTATAAACCCAGGGACTACCTCAATGGGCAATCAGCCCCAGCATTTT.

The chain is built from TRBV18 and TRBJ2-1; D might be TRBD2 (6 bases). V gave up 3 bases and J gave up 5 bases, with 11 bases separating them. Germline-derived CDR1 and CDR2 are KGHSH and LQKENI. The CDR3 extends over 14 amino acids. The CDR3, as DNA: TGTGCCAGCTCACCTAGAGGCGGGGACAATGAGCAGTTCTTC. It yields the protein CASSPRGGDNEQFF. The full variable domain, rest sourced from reference TRBV18 and TRBJ2-1, is NAGVMQNPRHLVRRRGQEARLRCSPMKGHSHVYWYRQLPEEGLKFMVYLQKENIIDESGMPKERFSAEFPKEGPSILRIQQVVRGDSAAYFCASSPRGGDNEQFFGPGTRLTVL.

The CDR3 protein is CASSQGVGGVSPLHF. Written as DNA, the CDR3 is TGTGCCAGCAGCCAAGGTGTGGGGGGAGTTTCACCCCTCCACTTT. The chain combines TRBV3-1 (or the pseudogene TRBV3-2) with TRBJ1-6; a weak D match, TRBD1 (5 bases). Trimming left V 1 base short and J 9 bases short, with 13 bases between. Germline V CDR1 and CDR2: LGHDT, YNNKEL (reference sequence). The CDR3 has 15 amino acids.

The chain employs TRBV4-2 and TRBJ1-1; 8 bases map to TRBD1. V was clipped by 3 bases and J by 6 bases; unmatched bases: 6. The germline V gene encodes CDR1 LGHNA and CDR2 YNFKEQ. The CDR3 sequence is 14 residues long. The CDR3 region is CASSQDREGAEAFF. The CDR3, as DNA: TGTGCCAGCAGCCAGGACAGGGAGGGTGCTGAAGCTTTCTTT.

The chain couples TRBV29-1 to TRBJ2-7, with no clear D. This CDR3 is built from 11 residues. Germline values: CDR1 SQVTM, CDR2 ANQGSEA. The V and J ends lost 4 bases and 10 bases respectively, with 14 bases between them. The DNA for the CDR3 is TGCAGCGTTGGAAGCGTCCACCCCCAGTACTTC. Translation: CSVGSVHPQYF.

This chain links TRBV7-2 with TRBJ2-2; TRBD1 aligns across 7 bases. V shed 5 bases, J shed 4 bases, and the junction held 4 bases outside the gene matches. The length of the CDR3 is 14 residues. In germline, CDR1 is SGHTA, CDR2 FQGNSA. CDR3 bases: TGTGCCAGCAGCGGGAACAGGGGCACCGGGGAGCTGTTTTTT. It codes for CASSGNRGTGELFF.

The rearrangement joins TRBV7-8 to TRBJ1-6, with TRBD1 identical over 10 bases. CDR3 length equals 15 residues. Per germline, CDR1 SGHVS and CDR2 FQNEAQ. With V trimmed by 2 bases and J by 8 bases, 3 bases remained unmatched. The CDR3 loop is CASSLYGTGDSPLHF. As DNA, the CDR3 is TGTGCCAGCAGCTTATACGGGACAGGGGATTCACCCCTCCACTTT.

This sequence joins TRBV10-3 and TRBJ2-7, with TRBD1 identical over 10 bases. CDR1 and CDR2 (germline): ENHRY, SYGVKD. The CDR3 length is 16 residues. Unmatched junction bases numbered 14, after V lost 8 bases and J lost 4 bases. In nucleotides, the CDR3 is TGTGCCATCCAAGTCCCCGTGACAGGGGGCTGGTACGAGCAGTACTTC. It translates to CAIQVPVTGGWYEQYF.

The genes are TRBV2 and TRBJ1-1; TRBD1 might be the D (5 bases). The germline gives CDR1 SNHLY, CDR2 FYNNEI. Trimming pared 6 bases from V and 0 bases from J, leaving 14 bases between. CDR3 size: 15 residues. The CDR3 DNA follows: TGTGCCAGCAGCTTCGGGGGGGTCATGAACACTGAAGCTTTCTTT. Encoded protein: CASSFGGVMNTEAFF.

This clone was seen a few times. The V and J genes are TRBV19 and TRBJ1-2; the D is unclear. Germline-derived CDR1 and CDR2 are LNHDA and SQIVND (reference sequence). The V gene lost 4 bases and the J gene lost 1 base, with 4 bases spanning the gap. CDR3 size: 12 residues. The CDR3 loop is CASSRSNYGYTF. Written as DNA, the CDR3 is TGTGCCAGTAGTAGGAGTAACTATGGCTACACCTTC.

CDR3 residues: CASGKAGNTDTQYF. The CDR3, as DNA: TGTGCCAGCGGAAAGGCAGGCAACACAGATACGCAGTATTTT. The gene calls are TRBV6-5 and TRBJ2-3; D unresolved. Trimming removed 8 bases at V and 2 bases at J, with 14 bases between. CDR1 MNHEY and CDR2 SVGAGI come from the germline V gene. The CDR3 extends over 14 amino acids.

In nucleotides, the CDR3 is TGTGCCAGCAGCTCCAATAGCGGGGGGGAGGCAGATACGCAGTATTTT. This gives the protein CASSSNSGGEADTQYF. The rearrangement uses TRBV7-2 and TRBJ2-3; 11 bases match TRBD2. Per germline, CDR1 SGHTA and CDR2 FQGNSA. J was trimmed by 4 bases and V by 4 bases; bases with no gene match: 7. The CDR3 runs to 16 residues.

The chain couples TRBV3-1 (or the pseudogene TRBV3-2) to TRBJ2-7; a weak D match, TRBD1 (6 bases). V dropped 4 bases and J dropped 5 bases, with 15 bases sitting between them. Per the germline V gene, CDR1 is LGHDT and CDR2 is YNNKEL (reference sequence). The CDR3 covers 14 residues. This CDR3 is CASSPREGVNEQYF. DNA of the CDR3: TGTGCCAGCAGCCCTCGTGAGGGGGTGAACGAGCAGTACTTC.

The V and J genes are TRBV15 and TRBJ1-4; 9 bases map to TRBD1. The V gene end was trimmed by 3 bases and the J gene end by 4 bases; junction bases not matched to a gene: 3. Germline V gene data show CDR1 as LNHNV and CDR2 as YYDKDF (reference sequence). CDR3 length equals 15 residues. The CDR3 is CATSRVDRGNEKLFF. Here the CDR3 DNA reads TGTGCCACCAGCAGGGTGGACAGGGGTAATGAAAAACTGTTTTTT. Complete variable domain (other parts from reference TRBV15 and TRBJ1-4): DAMVIQNPRYQVTQFGKPVTLSCSQTLNHNVMYWYQQKSSQAPKLLFHYYDKDFNNEADTPDNFQSRRPNTSFCFLDIRSPGLGDTAMYLCATSRVDRGNEKLFFGSGTQLSVL.

This chain's CDR3 is CASSQSRGLGYGYTF. The CDR3 DNA follows: TGTGCCAGCAGCCAGTCTAGGGGGCTAGGCTATGGCTACACCTTC. The chain uses TRBV4-2 and TRBJ1-2; 7 bases are shared with TRBD1. The CDR3 length is 15 residues. Germline CDR1 reads LGHNA; CDR2 reads YNFKEQ. V dropped 3 bases and J dropped 4; count of bases not matched to a gene: 8.

The chain links TRBV6-2 or TRBV6-3 to TRBJ1-5, with D perhaps TRBD1 (6 bases). The ends were cut back, 2 bases at V and 5 bases at J, with 10 bases in the middle. Germline CDR1 and CDR2: MNHEY and SVGEGT. The CDR3 runs 14 residues. CDR3 coding DNA: TGTGCCAGCAGTTACCTCAGGGGAGATCAGCCCCAGCATTTT. Translation gives CASSYLRGDQPQHF.

CDR3 DNA sequence: TGTGCCATCAGTGAGTCTGGACACTACTCCTACGAGCAGTACTTC. Translated, it gives CAISESGHYSYEQYF. The V gene is TRBV10-3, the J gene TRBJ2-7, with a tentative D call TRBD1 (5 bases). Germline-derived CDR1 and CDR2 are ENHRY and SYGVKD. The CDR3 loop spans 15 amino acids. V was trimmed by 0 bases and J by 0 bases, leaving 9 bases between them.

Notes on this clone: One junction end disagrees with the germline gene, perhaps due to a read error. The V and J genes are TRBV28 and TRBJ1-1; D is undetermined. The CDR3 contains 17 residues. Germline loops: CDR1 MDHEN, CDR2 SYDVKM. CDR3 DNA: TGTGCCAGCAGCTTATTGGGCCCAAGAGAGGGCAACACTGAAGCTTTCTTT. Its protein product is CASSLLGPREGNTEAFF. Using reference TRBV28 and TRBJ1-1 for the parts outside the CDR3, the full variable domain is DVKVTQSSRYLVKRTGEKVFLECVQDMDHENMFWYRQDPGLGLRLIYFSYDVKMKEKGDIPEGYSVSREKKERFSLILESASTNQTSMYLCASSLLGPREGNTEAFFGQGTRLTVV.

This clone was picked up one time. This chain links TRBV5-1 with TRBJ1-2, with TRBD1 matching over 8 bases. This CDR3 region has 15 residues. The V gene's germline CDR1 is SGHRS and CDR2 YFSETQ. Losses at the gene ends were 1 base for V and 4 bases for J; bases not matched to a gene: 6. This CDR3 reads CASSLTQGASYGYTF. As DNA, the CDR3 is TGCGCCAGCAGCTTGACTCAGGGGGCATCCTATGGCTACACCTTC. Together with reference TRBV5-1 and TRBJ1-2, the CDR3 gives the full variable domain: KAGVTQTPRYLIKTRGQQVTLSCSPISGHRSVSWYQQTPGQGLQFLFEYFSETQRNKGNFPGRFSGRQFSNSRSEMNVSTLELGDSALYLCASSLTQGASYGYTFGSGTRLTVV.

The chain uses TRBV29-1 and TRBJ1-1; no firm D call. Trimming took 4 bases from V and 4 from J, leaving 7 bases between them. The CDR3 extends over 11 amino acids. Per germline, CDR1 SQVTM and CDR2 ANQGSEA. The CDR3 DNA reads TGCAGCGTTGTAACCGGCACTGAAGCTTTCTTT. As protein: CSVVTGTEAFF.

The V call is TRBV7-6, the J call TRBJ1-2; 9 positions agree with TRBD1. Germline CDR1 SGHVS, CDR2 FNYEAQ. The CDR3 consists of 15 residues. The ends lost 0 bases at V and 8 bases at J; junction bases unmatched: 7. The CDR3 reads CASSLARGTGIGYTF. DNA of the CDR3: TGTGCCAGCAGCTTAGCTCGCGGGACAGGGATCGGCTACACCTTC.

This sequence joins TRBV2 and TRBJ1-4; the D is unclear. Germline CDR1 is SNHLY and CDR2 is FYNNEI. CDR3 length: 13 amino acids. V was cut by 6 bases and J by 8 bases, with 13 bases left in between. CDR3 region: CASRERPLEKLFF. In DNA, the CDR3 is TGTGCCAGCAGGGAACGGCCACTAGAAAAACTGTTTTTT.

CDR3 nucleotide sequence: TGTGCCAGCAGCTCGGTCAGGGTTGGCGAAAAACTGTTTTTT. Amino acids: CASSSVRVGEKLFF. The chain combines TRBV27 with TRBJ1-4; the D gene is possibly TRBD1 (5 bases). Germline CDR1 and CDR2: MNHEY and SMNVEV (reference sequence). V gave up 6 bases and J gave up 8 bases, with 16 bases separating them. The CDR3 is 14 residues long.

This chain joins TRBV19 and TRBJ1-6; maybe TRBD1 (5 bases). Trimming cost V 3 bases and J 7 bases, with 10 bases left between them. Germline CDR1 is LNHDA and CDR2 is SQIVND (reference sequence). This CDR3 spans 14 amino acids. CDR3 nucleotides: TGTGCCAGTAGTATGAGACAGTCCAATTCACCCCTCCACTTT. The encoded protein is CASSMRQSNSPLHF.